Below are 21 T cell receptor beta chains sequenced from a single sample in a study of blood T cell repertoires in COVID-19. Profiled with immunoSEQ multiplex PCR; TCRdb holds only in-frame clones, not every one. The repertoire holds more than 250,000 clones, with approximately 80% as singletons. The sample taken for sequencing was peripheral blood. The receptors here all came from a human donor in a cohort sampled during active COVID-19.

This chain joins TRBV11-2 and TRBJ2-3, with 7 bases aligning to TRBD2. The junction had 16 bases not matched to a gene; V was cut back by 1 base and J by 6 bases. From germline, CDR1 is SGHAT and CDR2 FQNNGV. The CDR3 has 18 residues. The CDR3 nucleotides are TGTGCCAGCAGCTTAGTGGGAGGCGGGAGCTGGGGTGGGGATACGCAGTATTTT. Protein product: CASSLVGGGSWGGDTQYF.

The CDR3 region is CASSFRGTGQWDTQYF. The CDR3 coding sequence is TGTGCCAGCAGCTTCAGGGGGACAGGGCAATGGGATACGCAGTATTTT. The chain has TRBV7-3 and TRBJ2-3; TRBD1 matches 9 bases. Trimming at V came to 3 bases and at J to 6 bases, leaving 10 bases not matched to a gene. The CDR3 spans 16 residues. Germline lookup yields CDR1 SGHTA and CDR2 FQGTGA.

The gene calls are TRBV18 and TRBJ1-6; unclear D gene. CDR1 is KGHSH, CDR2 LQKENI, per germline. The CDR3 sequence is 15 residues long. V was pared by 4 bases and J by 0 bases, with 7 bases between. CDR3 DNA sequence: TGTGCCAGCTCACTAGATAGCTCCTATAATTCACCCCTCCACTTT. Residues: CASSLDSSYNSPLHF.

To note about this clone: Other nucleotide sequences in the sample specify the same CDR3. The chain's CDR3 is CASSPGQGYTGELFF. DNA for the CDR3: TGTGCCAGCAGTCCGGGACAGGGGTACACCGGGGAGCTGTTTTTT. This chain joins TRBV6-2 or TRBV6-3 and TRBJ2-2; TRBD1 matches 10 bases. Germline CDR1 and CDR2: MNHEY and SVGEGT. CDR3 length equals 15 residues. V was pared by 5 bases and J by 3 bases, with 3 bases of the junction left unmatched.

This clone has only a few counts. The gene calls are TRBV3-1 (or the pseudogene TRBV3-2) and TRBJ1-4; no clear D gene. CDR1 LGHDT and CDR2 YNNKEL come from the germline V gene (reference sequence). The CDR3 is made up of 16 amino acids. Trimming left V 1 base short and J 0 bases short, with 9 bases between. The CDR3 loop reads CASSQVRSATNEKLFF. In nucleotides, the CDR3 is TGTGCCAGCAGCCAAGTTCGGAGTGCAACTAATGAAAAACTGTTTTTT.

This clone was observed a handful of times. The rearrangement uses TRBV6-5 and TRBJ2-2; the D gene is possibly TRBD1 (5 bases). The CDR3 extends over 14 amino acids. Trimming took off 5 bases at V and 8 bases at J, with 15 bases between the two ends. CDR1 is MNHEY, CDR2 SVGAGI, per germline. The CDR3 sequence: CASSPQGWLGELFF. The CDR3 DNA sequence: TGTGCCAGCAGTCCCCAGGGTTGGTTGGGGGAGCTGTTTTTT.

The chain is built from TRBV21-1 and TRBJ2-7; the tabulated D call, TRBD2, remains unverified against the DNA. TRBV21-1 is listed as a pseudogene. CDR3 size: 16 residues. The CDR3 bases are TGTGCCAGCAGCAAATGGGGGACTAGCGGGACCTACGAGCAGTACTTC. It specifies CASSKWGTSGTYEQYF.

This clone was picked up a small number of times. This chain connects TRBV5-5 to TRBJ2-7, with a weak D call TRBD1 (5 bases). Deletions cut 0 bases from V and 2 bases from J, with 9 bases between. CDR1 SGHKS and CDR2 YYEKEE come from the germline V gene (reference sequence). The CDR3 runs 14 residues. CDR3 coding DNA: TGTGCCAGCAGCTTGGTTGACAGAACCTACGAGCAGTACTTC. Translation gives CASSLVDRTYEQYF. Complete variable domain (other parts from reference TRBV5-5 and TRBJ2-7): DAGVTQSPTHLIKTRGQQVTLRCSPISGHKSVSWYQQVLGQGPQFIFQYYEKEERGRGNFPDRFSARQFPNYSSELNVNALLLGDSALYLCASSLVDRTYEQYFGPGTRLTVT.

The rearrangement links TRBV2 to TRBJ2-5; D gene ambiguous. This CDR3 spans 14 amino acids. CDR1 and CDR2 from the germline V gene are SNHLY and FYNNEI. V lost 8 bases to trimming and J lost 7 bases, with 20 bases between them. The CDR3 coding sequence is TGTGCCAGCCGAGTCTCACTTGGCCTAGGGACCCAGTACTTC. This gives the protein CASRVSLGLGTQYF.

The gene calls are TRBV4-1 and TRBJ1-2; 10 bases match TRBD1. V lost 4 bases and J lost 5; bases outside the gene matches: 13. In germline, CDR1 is MGHRA, CDR2 YSYEKL. This CDR3 has 17 residues. This CDR3 is CASSPTRDRGPRYGYTF. Here the CDR3 DNA reads TGCGCCAGCAGCCCGACCCGGGACAGGGGACCTAGGTATGGCTACACCTTC.

This clone was observed a few times. The gene calls are TRBV28 and TRBJ1-6, with TRBD1 matching over 9 bases. After removal of 10 bases from V and 10 bases from J, the junction contained 8 bases not matched to a gene. The CDR3 sequence is 13 residues long. Germline loops: CDR1 MDHEN, CDR2 SYDVKM. CDR3 residues: CATHTGGRSPLHF. The DNA for the CDR3 is TGTGCCACCCATACAGGGGGCAGATCACCCCTCCACTTT. The full variable domain, its missing parts supplied by reference TRBV28 and TRBJ1-6, is DVKVTQSSRYLVKRTGEKVFLECVQDMDHENMFWYRQDPGLGLRLIYFSYDVKMKEKGDIPEGYSVSREKKERFSLILESASTNQTSMYLCATHTGGRSPLHFGNGTRLTVT.

Comments on this clone: Other nucleotide sequences from this sample produce the same CDR3. The chain has TRBV5-1 and TRBJ2-7, with 14 nucleotides matching TRBD2. V lost 2 bases, J lost 3 bases, and 1 base stayed unmatched. Germline V gene lookup returns CDR1 SGHRS and CDR2 YFSETQ. The CDR3 length is 15 residues. The CDR3: CASSFGTSGSYEQYF. CDR3 DNA sequence: TGCGCCAGCAGCTTTGGGACTAGCGGGAGCTACGAGCAGTACTTC.

The chain is built from TRBV18 and TRBJ2-7; the D gene is possibly TRBD1 (5 bases). Germline CDR1 is KGHSH and CDR2 is LQKENI. Trimming took 6 bases from V and 3 from J, leaving 15 bases between them. The CDR3 has 14 amino acids. DNA of the CDR3: TGTGCCAGCTCCCCCCCTCAGGGCCGCTACGAGCAGTACTTC. It translates to CASSPPQGRYEQYF.

The V gene is TRBV9, the J gene TRBJ2-1, with 9 positions matching TRBD2. CDR1 and CDR2 from the germline V gene are SGDLS and YYNGEE. There are 16 residues in the CDR3. V dropped 0 bases and J dropped 4; count of bases not matched to a gene: 5. The CDR3 sequence is CASSVEGAGGYNEQFF. CDR3 DNA: TGTGCCAGCAGCGTAGAAGGAGCGGGGGGTTACAATGAGCAGTTCTTC.

The chain employs TRBV19 and TRBJ2-1; D is possibly TRBD2 (6 bases). Germline CDR1 LNHDA, CDR2 SQIVND (reference sequence). The CDR3 is 17 amino acids. Trimming shortened V by 3 bases and J by 6 bases, and 21 bases separated the two germline ends. Written as DNA, the CDR3 is TGTGCCAGTAGTATTAACCGGGACTCACCTCTGGGCAATGAGCAGTTCTTC. It yields the protein CASSINRDSPLGNEQFF.

With respect to this clone: Other DNA variants within this sample encode the same CDR3. CDR3 region: CASSLDRGGYGYTF. CDR3 coding DNA: TGCGCCAGCAGCTTGGACAGGGGAGGATATGGCTACACCTTC. This rearrangement joins TRBV5-1 to TRBJ1-2; 7 bases agree with TRBD1. Germline CDR1 is SGHRS and CDR2 is YFSETQ. The V gene end was trimmed by 0 bases and the J gene end by 5 bases; junction bases not matched to a gene: 4. This CDR3 is built from 14 residues.

This chain uses TRBV6-5 with TRBJ2-6, with a weak D call TRBD2 (5 bases). Trimming pared 6 bases from V and 2 bases from J, leaving 11 bases between. The CDR3 is 15 amino acids. Germline assignment: CDR1 MNHEY and CDR2 SVGAGI. CDR3 DNA: TGTGCCAGCAGGGGGAGATCCACTGGGGCCAACGTCCTGACTTTC. Residues: CASRGRSTGANVLTF.

This rearrangement joins TRBV7-2 to TRBJ2-4; tentative D call: TRBD2 (5 bases). In germline, CDR1 is SGHTA, CDR2 FQGNSA. Trimming cost V 10 bases and J 3 bases, with 16 bases left between them. The CDR3 totals 14 residues. CDR3 sequence (DNA): TGTGCCACGTCGGAGGACCTAGGCAAAAACATTCAGTACTTC. This encodes CATSEDLGKNIQYF.

The rearrangement links TRBV29-1 to TRBJ2-7; D remains ambiguous. Germline V gives CDR1 SQVTM, CDR2 ANQGSEA. CDR3 length: 13 residues. Trimming pared 4 bases from V and 2 bases from J, leaving 12 bases between. DNA for the CDR3: TGCAGCGTTGGTTCCGGGTTAGCCTACGAGCAGTACTTC. It codes for CSVGSGLAYEQYF.

The V gene is TRBV12-3 or TRBV12-4, the J gene TRBJ2-3; D perhaps matches TRBD2 (6 bases). V was pared by 5 bases and J by 5 bases, with 8 bases between. CDR3 length equals 12 residues. The CDR3, as DNA: TGTGCCAGCAGTCGGGGGTTAGATACGCAGTATTTT. Translating it yields CASSRGLDTQYF.

The chain joins TRBV2 to TRBJ1-6; possible D gene TRBD1, 5 bases. Per the germline V gene, CDR1 is SNHLY and CDR2 is FYNNEI. With 2 bases removed from V and 1 base from J, the gap between germline ends came to 9 bases. This CDR3 is built from 16 residues. The CDR3 bases are TGTGCCAGCAGTGAACGAAGGGGTTCCTATAATTCACCCCTCCACTTT. Protein: CASSERRGSYNSPLHF.